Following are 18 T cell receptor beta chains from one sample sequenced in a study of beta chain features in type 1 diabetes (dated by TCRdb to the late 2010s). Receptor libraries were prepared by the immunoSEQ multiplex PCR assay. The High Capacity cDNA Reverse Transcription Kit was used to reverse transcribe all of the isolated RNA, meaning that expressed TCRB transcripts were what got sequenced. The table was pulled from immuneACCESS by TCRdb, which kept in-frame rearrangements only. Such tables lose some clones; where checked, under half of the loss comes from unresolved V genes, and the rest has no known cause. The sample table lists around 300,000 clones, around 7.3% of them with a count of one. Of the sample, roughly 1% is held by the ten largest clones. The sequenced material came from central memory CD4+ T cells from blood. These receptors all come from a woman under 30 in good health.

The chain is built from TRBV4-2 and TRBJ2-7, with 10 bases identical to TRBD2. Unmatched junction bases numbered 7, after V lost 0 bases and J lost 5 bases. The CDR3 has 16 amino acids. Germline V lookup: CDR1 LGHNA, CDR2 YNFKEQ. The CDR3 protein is CASSQEYSGRTNEQYF. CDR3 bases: TGTGCCAGCAGCCAAGAATATAGCGGGAGGACAAACGAGCAGTACTTC.

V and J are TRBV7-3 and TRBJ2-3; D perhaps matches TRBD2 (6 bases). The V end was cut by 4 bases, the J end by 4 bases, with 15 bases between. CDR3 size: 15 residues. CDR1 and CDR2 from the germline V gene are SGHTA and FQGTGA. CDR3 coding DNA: TGTGCCAGCAGCTCCCCCGGAGGGCGCTCAGATACGCAGTATTTT. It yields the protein CASSSPGGRSDTQYF.

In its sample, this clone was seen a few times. CDR3 DNA sequence: TGTGCCAGCAGTGAATCCAGGTTCTCAACCTACGAGCAGTACTTC. Residues: CASSESRFSTYEQYF. The J gene is TRBJ2-7, the V gene TRBV6-1; D uncertain. CDR3 length: 15 amino acids. The V gene's germline CDR1 is MNHNS and CDR2 SASEGT. The ends were cut back, 2 bases at V and 2 bases at J, with 13 bases in the middle.

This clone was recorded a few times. The CDR3 spells CASSPDRGDIQYF. The CDR3 DNA reads TGTGCCAGCTCACCGGACAGGGGTGACATTCAGTACTTC. The genes are TRBV18 and TRBJ2-4; TRBD1 agrees at 9 bases. CDR1 is KGHSH and CDR2 is LQKENI in the germline V gene. After removal of 3 bases from V and 8 bases from J, the junction contained 2 bases not matched to a gene. The CDR3 consists of 13 residues.

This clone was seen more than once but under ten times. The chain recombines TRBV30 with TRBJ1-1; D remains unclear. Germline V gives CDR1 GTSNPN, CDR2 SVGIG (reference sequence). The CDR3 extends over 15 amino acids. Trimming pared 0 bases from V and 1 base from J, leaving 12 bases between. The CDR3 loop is CAWSVHRKGNTEAFF. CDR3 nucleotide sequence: TGTGCCTGGAGTGTACATCGCAAGGGGAACACTGAAGCTTTCTTT.

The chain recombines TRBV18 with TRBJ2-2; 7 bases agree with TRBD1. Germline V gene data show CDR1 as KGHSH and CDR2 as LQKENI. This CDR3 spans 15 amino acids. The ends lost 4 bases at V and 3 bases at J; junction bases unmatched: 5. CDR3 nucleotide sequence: TGTGCCAGCTCACGGCAAGGGACAGACACCGGGGAGCTGTTTTTT. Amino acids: CASSRQGTDTGELFF.

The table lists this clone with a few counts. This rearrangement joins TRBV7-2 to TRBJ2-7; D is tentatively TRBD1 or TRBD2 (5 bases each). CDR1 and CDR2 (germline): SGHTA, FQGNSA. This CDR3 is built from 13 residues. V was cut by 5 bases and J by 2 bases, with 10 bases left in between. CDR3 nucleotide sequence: TGTGCCAGCAGCCCCCCGGGACCCTACGAGCAGTACTTC. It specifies CASSPPGPYEQYF.

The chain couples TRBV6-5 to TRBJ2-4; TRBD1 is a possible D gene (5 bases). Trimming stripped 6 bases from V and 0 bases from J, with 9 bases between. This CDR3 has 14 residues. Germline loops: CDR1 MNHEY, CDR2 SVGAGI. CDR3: CASRDSLAKNIQYF. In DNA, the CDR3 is TGTGCCAGCAGAGACAGCTTAGCCAAAAACATTCAGTACTTC.

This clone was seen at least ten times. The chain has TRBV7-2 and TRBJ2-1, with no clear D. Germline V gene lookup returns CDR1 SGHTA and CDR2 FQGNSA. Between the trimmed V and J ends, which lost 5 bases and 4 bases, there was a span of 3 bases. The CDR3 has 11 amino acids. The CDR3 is CASSTYNEQFF. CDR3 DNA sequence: TGTGCCAGCAGCACTTACAATGAGCAGTTCTTC.

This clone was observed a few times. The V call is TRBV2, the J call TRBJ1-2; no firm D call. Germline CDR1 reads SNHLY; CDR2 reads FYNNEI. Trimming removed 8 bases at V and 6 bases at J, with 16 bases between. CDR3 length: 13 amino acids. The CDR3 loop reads CASLRATSDGYTF. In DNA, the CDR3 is TGTGCCAGCCTGCGTGCGACGTCTGATGGCTACACCTTC. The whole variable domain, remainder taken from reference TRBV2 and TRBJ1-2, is EPEVTQTPSHQVTQMGQEVILRCVPISNHLYFYWYRQILGQKVEFLVSFYNNEISEKSEIFDDQFSVERPDGSNFTLKIRSTKLEDSAMYFCASLRATSDGYTFGSGTRLTVV.

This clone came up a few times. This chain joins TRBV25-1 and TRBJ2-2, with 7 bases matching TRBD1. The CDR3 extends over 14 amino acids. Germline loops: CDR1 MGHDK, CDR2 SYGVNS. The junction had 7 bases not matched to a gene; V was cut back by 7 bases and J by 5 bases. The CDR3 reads CASMDPGGTGELFF. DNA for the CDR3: TGTGCCAGCATGGACCCAGGGGGTACCGGGGAGCTGTTTTTT.

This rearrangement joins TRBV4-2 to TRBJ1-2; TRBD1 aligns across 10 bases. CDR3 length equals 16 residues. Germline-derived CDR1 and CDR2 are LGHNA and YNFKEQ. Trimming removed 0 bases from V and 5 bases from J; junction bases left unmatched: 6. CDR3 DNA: TGTGCCAGCAGCCAAGATTGGGACAGGGGAGCTTATGGCTACACCTTC. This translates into CASSQDWDRGAYGYTF.

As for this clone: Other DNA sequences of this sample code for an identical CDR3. The CDR3 sequence: CASSPGDTQYF. The DNA for the CDR3 is TGTGCCAGCTCACCCGGAGATACGCAGTATTTT. The rearrangement joins TRBV18 to TRBJ2-3; D gene uncertain. Germline CDR1 and CDR2: KGHSH and LQKENI. The CDR3 spans 11 residues. Trimming took 3 bases from V and 5 from J, leaving 3 bases between them. Complete variable domain (other parts from reference TRBV18 and TRBJ2-3): NAGVMQNPRHLVRRRGQEARLRCSPMKGHSHVYWYRQLPEEGLKFMVYLQKENIIDESGMPKERFSAEFPKEGPSILRIQQVVRGDSAAYFCASSPGDTQYFGPGTRLTVL.

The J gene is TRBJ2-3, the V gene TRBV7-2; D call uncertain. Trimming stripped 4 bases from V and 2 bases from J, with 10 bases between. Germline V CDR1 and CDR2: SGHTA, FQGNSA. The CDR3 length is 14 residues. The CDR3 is CASSSGGDTDTQYF. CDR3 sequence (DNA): TGTGCCAGCAGCTCGGGCGGAGACACAGATACGCAGTATTTT.

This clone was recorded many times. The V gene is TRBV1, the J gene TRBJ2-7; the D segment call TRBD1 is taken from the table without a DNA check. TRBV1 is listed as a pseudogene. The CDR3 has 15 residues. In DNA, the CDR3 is TGCACCAGCAGGGACAACGGTGAGGAAGGGGACGAGCAGTACTTC. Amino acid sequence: CTSRDNGEEGDEQYF.

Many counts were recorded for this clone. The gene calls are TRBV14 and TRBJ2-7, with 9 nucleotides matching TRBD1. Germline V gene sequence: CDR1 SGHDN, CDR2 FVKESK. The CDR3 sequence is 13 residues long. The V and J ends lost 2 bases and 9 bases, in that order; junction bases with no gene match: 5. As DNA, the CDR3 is TGTGCCAGCAGCCAACCGGGACAGGGCATGCAGTACTTC. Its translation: CASSQPGQGMQYF.

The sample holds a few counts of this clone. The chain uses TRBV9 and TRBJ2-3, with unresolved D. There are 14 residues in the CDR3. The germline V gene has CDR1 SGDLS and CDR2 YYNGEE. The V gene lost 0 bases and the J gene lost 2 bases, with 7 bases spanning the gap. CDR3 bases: TGTGCCAGCAGCGTAGGCACAGTCACAGATACGCAGTATTTT. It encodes CASSVGTVTDTQYF.

The CDR3 here is CAWSAGGPYEQYF. In nucleotides, the CDR3 is TGTGCCTGGAGCGCAGGGGGTCCCTACGAGCAGTACTTC. The rearrangement uses TRBV30 and TRBJ2-7; 7 bases are shared with TRBD1. This CDR3 region has 13 residues. The V gene end was trimmed by 3 bases and the J gene end by 2 bases; junction bases not matched to a gene: 4. From germline, CDR1 is GTSNPN and CDR2 SVGIG (reference sequence). Based on the CDR3 plus reference TRBV30 and TRBJ2-7, the full variable domain is SQTIHQWPATLVQPVGSPLSLECTVEGTSNPNLYWYRQAAGRGLQLLFYSVGIGQISSEVPQNLSASRPQDRQFILSSKKLLLSDSGFYLCAWSAGGPYEQYFGPGTRLTVT.